This T cell receptor beta chain was sequenced in a study of CD8 T cells in ankylosing spondylitis. J lost 3 bases, V lost 3 bases, and 6 bases had no gene match. CDR1 SEHNR and CDR2 FQNEAQ come from the germline V gene (reference sequence). There are 15 residues in the CDR3. TCRdb called the 5' RACE reads again in MiXCR, with one record for every CDR3 protein. The data show approximately 140,000 distinct CDR3 sequences, around 45% seen once. This TCR came from a male donor with ankylosing spondylitis. Input material: synovial fluid, either unsorted or a sorted T cell fraction (not recorded which). The V and J genes are TRBV7-9 and TRBJ2-3, with 7 bases that match TRBD2. DNA for the CDR3: TGTGCCAGCAGCTTCGGGGGGAGTCTGACAGATACGCAGTATTTT. It codes for CASSFGGSLTDTQYF.